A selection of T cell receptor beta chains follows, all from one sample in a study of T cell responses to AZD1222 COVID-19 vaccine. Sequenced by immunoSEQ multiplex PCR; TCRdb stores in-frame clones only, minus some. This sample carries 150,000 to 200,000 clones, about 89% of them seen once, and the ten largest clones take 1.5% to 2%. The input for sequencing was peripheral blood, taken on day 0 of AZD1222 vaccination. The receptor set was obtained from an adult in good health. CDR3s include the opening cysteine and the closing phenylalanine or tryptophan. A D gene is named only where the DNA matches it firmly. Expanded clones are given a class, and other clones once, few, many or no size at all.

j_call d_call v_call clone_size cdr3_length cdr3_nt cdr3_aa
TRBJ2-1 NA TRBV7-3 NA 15 TGTGCCAGCAGCCCTTTCTCTAGCGAATACAATGAGCAGTTCTTC CASSPFSSEYNEQFF
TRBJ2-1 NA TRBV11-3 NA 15 TGTGCCAGCAGCTTAGGGGGGTCTACCTACAATGAGCAGTTCTTC CASSLGGSTYNEQFF
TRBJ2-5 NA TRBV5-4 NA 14 TGTGCCAGCAGCTTATCGCCTAGCAAAGAGACCCAGTACTTC CASSLSPSKETQYF
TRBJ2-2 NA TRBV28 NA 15 TGTGCCAGCAGTTTTCTCAGCGAGGGCACCGGGGAGCTGTTTTTT CASSFLSEGTGELFF
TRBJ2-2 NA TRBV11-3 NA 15 TGTGCCAGCAGCTTGGTGGGGGACAACACCGGGGAGCTGTTTTTT CASSLVGDNTGELFF
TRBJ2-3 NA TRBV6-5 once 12 TGTGCCAGCAGCCAAGGTCCAGATACGCAGTATTTT CASSQGPDTQYF
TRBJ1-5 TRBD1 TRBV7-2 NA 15 TGTGCCAGCAGCAGACAGGGAACCCTCAATCAGCCCCAGCATTTT CASSRQGTLNQPQHF
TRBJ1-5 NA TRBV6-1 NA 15 TGTGCCAGCAGTGAACGGGAAAGTTGGGGACAGCCCCAGCATTTT CASSERESWGQPQHF
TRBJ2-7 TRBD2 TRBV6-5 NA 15 TGTGCCAGCAGTTTCCTTGCCGGGACTAATGACGAGCAGTACTTC CASSFLAGTNDEQYF
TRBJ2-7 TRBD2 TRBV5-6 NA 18 TGTGCCAGCAGTTCTCCGGGACTAGCGGGAGGGACGGGCTACGAGCAGTACTTC CASSSPGLAGGTGYEQYF
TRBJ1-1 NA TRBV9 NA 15 TGTGCCAGCAGCGTAGGGAATGGGGCAGTCACTGAAGCTTTCTTT CASSVGNGAVTEAFF
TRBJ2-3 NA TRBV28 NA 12 TGTGCCATCGTGGGTAGCACAGATACGCAGTATTTT CAIVGSTDTQYF
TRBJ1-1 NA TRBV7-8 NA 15 TGTGCCAGCAGCTTAGTCCCGGCGGAGGGAACTGAAGCTTTCTTT CASSLVPAEGTEAFF
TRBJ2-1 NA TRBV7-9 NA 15 TGTGCCAGCAGCTTAGTCGGGGGTTACTACAATGAGCAGTTCTTC CASSLVGGYYNEQFF
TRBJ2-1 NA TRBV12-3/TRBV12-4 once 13 TGTGCCAGCAGTATTAACGGGCGGAATGAGCAGTTCTTC CASSINGRNEQFF
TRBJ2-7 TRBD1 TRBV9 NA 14 TGTGCCAGCAGCGTAGCACAGGGGGAAGGCGAGCAGTACTTC CASSVAQGEGEQYF
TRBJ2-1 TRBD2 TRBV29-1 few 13 TGCAGCGCGAGCGGGGGCTCCTACAATGAGCAGTTCTTC CSASGGSYNEQFF
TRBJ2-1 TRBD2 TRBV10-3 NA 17 TGTGCCATCAGTGGGACGACTAGCGGGAGGGCGAGTAATGAGCAGTTCTTC CAISGTTSGRASNEQFF
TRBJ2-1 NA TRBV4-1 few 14 TGCGCCAGCAGCCAAGAGAGAACTACCAATGAGCAGTTCTTC CASSQERTTNEQFF
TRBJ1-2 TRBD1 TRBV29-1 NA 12 TGCAGCGTTTGGACAGGGAACTATGGCTACACCTTC CSVWTGNYGYTF
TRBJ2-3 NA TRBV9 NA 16 TGTGCCAGCAGCCAAGGTGCAGGGTCTGGCACAGATACGCAGTATTTT CASSQGAGSGTDTQYF
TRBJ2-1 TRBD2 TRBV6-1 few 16 TGTGCCAGCAGTGTAACTAGCGCGTACCTCTACAATGAGCAGTTCTTC CASSVTSAYLYNEQFF
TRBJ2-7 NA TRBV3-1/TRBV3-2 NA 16 TGTGCCAGCAGCCAAGGGGTAGGTAGCGGCTCCTACGAGCAGTACTTC CASSQGVGSGSYEQYF
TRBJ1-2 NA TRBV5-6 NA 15 TGTGCCAGCAGCTTGGTAAAACAGGGATCCTATGGCTACACCTTC CASSLVKQGSYGYTF
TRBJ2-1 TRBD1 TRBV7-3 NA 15 TGTGCCAGCAGCTTAGGGAGGGACAGGGTCAATGAGCAGTTCTTC CASSLGRDRVNEQFF
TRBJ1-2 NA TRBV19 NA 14 TGTGCCAGTAGTACAGGCCTAAATAACTATGGCTACACCTTC CASSTGLNNYGYTF
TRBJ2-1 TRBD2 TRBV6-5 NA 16 TGTGCCAGCAGTTACTGGAGCGGGAGTTCCTACAATGAGCAGTTCTTC CASSYWSGSSYNEQFF
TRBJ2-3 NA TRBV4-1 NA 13 TGCGCCAGCAGGGCCGGAAGCGCAGATACGCAGTATTTT CASRAGSADTQYF
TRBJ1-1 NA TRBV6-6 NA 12 TGTGCCAGCAGATCCAGGGAAATTGAAGCTTTCTTT CASRSREIEAFF
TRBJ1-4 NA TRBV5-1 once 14 TGCGCCAGCAGCTCCGTGGGACGTCGAGAAAAACTGTTTTTT CASSSVGRREKLFF
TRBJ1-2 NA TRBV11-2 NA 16 TGTGCCAGCAGCTTCGGGGGACGGACCACTAACTATGGCTACACCTTC CASSFGGRTTNYGYTF
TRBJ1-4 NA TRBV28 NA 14 TGTGCCAGCGGGATTGCAGGGCGCGATGAAAAACTGTTTTTT CASGIAGRDEKLFF
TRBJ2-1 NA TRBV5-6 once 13 TGTGCCAGCAGCTTGGGACCGCGGGGAGAGCAGTTCTTC CASSLGPRGEQFF
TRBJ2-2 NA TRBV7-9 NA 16 TGTGCCAGCAGCTCACCTCCGGGACAGAACACCGGGGAGCTGTTTTTT CASSSPPGQNTGELFF
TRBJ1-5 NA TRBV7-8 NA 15 TGTGCCAGCAGCTTAGCGATAACAGGGCAGCAGCCCCAGCATTTT CASSLAITGQQPQHF
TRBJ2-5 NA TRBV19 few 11 TGTGCCAGTAGTCTCCGTGAGACCCAGTACTTC CASSLRETQYF
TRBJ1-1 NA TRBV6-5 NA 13 TGTGCCAGCACCTCCCCCCCGGGGGGCGCAGCTTTCTTT CASTSPPGGAAFF
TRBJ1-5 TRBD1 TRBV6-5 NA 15 TGTGCCAGCAGATCGGGACAGGCCTACAATCAGCCCCAGCATTTT CASRSGQAYNQPQHF
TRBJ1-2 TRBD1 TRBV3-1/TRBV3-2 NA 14 TGTGCCAGCAGCCTCCAAACAGGGGGAGATGGCTACACCTTC CASSLQTGGDGYTF
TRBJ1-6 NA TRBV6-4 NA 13 TGTGCCAGCAGTACGGATTATAATTCACCCCTCCACTTT CASSTDYNSPLHF
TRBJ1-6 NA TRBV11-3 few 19 TGTGCCAGCAGCTTAGGGTTCCCGGAGAGGAGCTCCTATAATTCACCCCTCCACTTT CASSLGFPERSSYNSPLHF
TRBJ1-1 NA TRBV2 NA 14 TGTGCCAGCGGAGGAGAAACCCTCAGGACTGAAGCTTTCTTT CASGGETLRTEAFF
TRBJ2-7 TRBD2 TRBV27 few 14 TGTGCCAGCAGACCTAGCGGGGGCTCCTACGAGCAGTACTTC CASRPSGGSYEQYF
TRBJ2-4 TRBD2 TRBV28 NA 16 TGTGCCAGCACCGTAATAGGCGGGGGAGCCAAAAACATTCAGTACTTC CASTVIGGGAKNIQYF
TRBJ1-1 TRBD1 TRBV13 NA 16 TGTGCCAGCAGCTTAGCCGGGACAGGATTGAACACTGAAGCTTTCTTT CASSLAGTGLNTEAFF
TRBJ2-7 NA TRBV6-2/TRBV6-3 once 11 TGTGCCAGCAGTTACCTTTACGAGCAGTACTTC CASSYLYEQYF
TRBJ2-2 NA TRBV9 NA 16 TGTGCCAGCAGCCCTGGTGTTGGGACCACCACCGGGGAGCTGTTTTTT CASSPGVGTTTGELFF
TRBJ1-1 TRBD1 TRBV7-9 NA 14 TGTGCCAGCAGCGGGGGACAGTTGAACACTGAAGCTTTCTTT CASSGGQLNTEAFF
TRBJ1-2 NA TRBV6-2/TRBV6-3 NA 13 TGTGCCAGCAGTTACTCGACTACCTATGGCTACACCTTC CASSYSTTYGYTF